Detailed here is one T cell receptor beta chain. This record comes from a study of cytomegalovirus exposure and HLA in healthy donors. The CDR3 is made up of 13 amino acids. Germline V gene lookup returns CDR1 SNHLY and CDR2 FYNNEI. Trimming took 11 bases from V and 4 from J; bases not matched to a gene: 7. The study ran its PCR with 60 Vbeta and 13 Jbeta primers. Method: immunoSEQ multiplex PCR; TCRdb's copy keeps in-frame clones and lacks some. The table has some 150,000 clones, 70% to 85% seen once. This chain uses TRBV2 with TRBJ2-7; 11 bases are a match to TRBD1. This clonotype was obtained from a male donor in good health and CMV-seronegative. The specimen was PBMCs. This chain's CDR3 is CAVRTGGEYEQYF. CDR3 nucleotide sequence: TGTGCCGTCCGGACAGGGGGCGAATACGAGCAGTACTTC.